The subject of this entry is one TCR beta chain. The antigen is not known. The sample comes from a study of graft-versus-host responses after intestinal transplantation. The germline CDR1 and CDR2 sequences are SGHRS and YFSETQ. Trimming left V 2 bases short and J 0 bases short, with 12 bases between. The CDR3 sequence is 16 residues long. Profiled with immunoSEQ multiplex PCR; TCRdb holds only in-frame clones, not every one. The table has roughly 110,000 clones, about 87% seen once. Study-wide points: Among recipient marrow samples, GvH clones were found; some appeared first in ileum or blood. Early after transplant, HvG clones declined as circulating GvH clones peaked. Within the allografts of patients who had graft-donor T cell macrochimerism, graft-versus-host to host-versus-graft clonal ratios were high.

The material sequenced was unstimulated CD4+ T cells sorted from spleen or lymph node cells, taken before transplant. The J gene is TRBJ1-5, the V gene TRBV5-1, with D perhaps TRBD1 (5 bases). The sequence was collected from a human donor who was the organ donor for an intestinal transplant. CDR3 in amino acids: CASSFYRPYSNQPQHF. In DNA form, the CDR3 reads TGCGCCAGCAGCTTTTACAGGCCTTATAGCAATCAGCCCCAGCATTTT.